The 18 T cell receptor beta chains below come from one sample, sequenced in a study of identical twins (dated by TCRdb to 2016 to 2017). Library creation used 5' RACE. Sequencing was carried out with an Illumina HiSeq 2000. TCRdb reran the public reads through fastp at Q25 and MiXCR, keeping productive beta chains. Under each unique CDR3 protein, matching rows form one entry showing the most common genes and DNA. The sample yields approximately 500,000 distinct CDR3 sequences; approximately 24% were counted once. Jointly, the top ten make up over 2.5% of the sample. These records were also assigned to another study, of T cells expressing NK-cell markers.

The sequenced sample was CD4+ T cells sorted from blood. Every receptor here comes from a woman aged 18-35 years in good health.

The chain recombines TRBV20-1 with TRBJ2-1; the D is unclear. V shed 3 bases and J shed 4 bases, with 19 bases lying between them. The CDR3 is made up of 16 amino acids. Germline CDR1 is DFQATT and CDR2 is SNEGSKA (reference sequence). DNA of the CDR3: TGCAGTGCTAGTTCCTGGGCCGTCAATAATTACAATGAGCAGTTCTTC. Translating it yields CSASSWAVNNYNEQFF.

This chain connects TRBV7-9 to TRBJ1-4; tentatively, D is TRBD1 (5 bases). The CDR3 sequence is 14 residues long. V lost 2 bases to trimming and J lost 2 bases, with 6 bases between them. Germline CDR1 is SEHNR and CDR2 is FQNEAQ (reference sequence). The DNA for the CDR3 is TGTGCCAGCAGCTTAAGACAGACTAATGAAAAACTGTTTTTT. It is translated as CASSLRQTNEKLFF.

The V and J genes are TRBV20-1 and TRBJ1-6, with D maybe TRBD1 (5 bases). The CDR3 runs to 14 residues. Deletions cut 1 base from V and 8 bases from J, with 12 bases between. The germline V gene has CDR1 DFQATT and CDR2 SNEGSKA (reference sequence). CDR3 DNA: TGCAGTGCTAGAGTGGCGGGGCAGGATTCACCCCTCCACTTT. Translated, it gives CSARVAGQDSPLHF.

This clonotype was counted once. The rearrangement links TRBV7-9 to TRBJ1-1, with a possible D match to TRBD1 (6 bases). The ends were cut back, 2 bases at V and 3 bases at J, with 13 bases in the middle. The germline CDR1 and CDR2 sequences are SEHNR and FQNEAQ (reference sequence). The CDR3 is 15 residues long. CDR3 sequence (DNA): TGTGCCAGCAGCTTATTAAGGGGGGTGGACACTGAAGCTTTCTTT. Its translation is CASSLLRGVDTEAFF.

The J gene is TRBJ1-4, the V gene TRBV19; 9 bases are shared with TRBD1. With 4 bases clipped from V and 5 bases from J, the junction kept 5 bases outside the gene matches. The CDR3 has 15 residues. Germline V gene lookup returns CDR1 LNHDA and CDR2 SQIVND (reference sequence). The CDR3: CASSTSGTGNEKLFF. DNA of the CDR3: TGTGCCAGTAGTACCTCCGGGACAGGGAATGAAAAACTGTTTTTT. The variable domain in full, completed from reference TRBV19 and TRBJ1-4, reads DGGITQSPKYLFRKEGQNVTLSCEQNLNHDAMYWYRQDPGQGLRLIYYSQIVNDFQKGDIAEGYSVSREKKESFPLTVTSAQKNPTAFYLCASSTSGTGNEKLFFGSGTQLSVL.

V is TRBV6-5 and J is TRBJ2-2, with D tentatively TRBD1 (5 bases). Germline CDR1 MNHEY, CDR2 SVGAGI. V dropped 2 bases and J dropped 4 bases, with 11 bases sitting between them. The CDR3 spans 15 residues. The CDR3 spells CASSYGIQGTGELFF. For the CDR3, the DNA is TGTGCCAGCAGTTACGGCATCCAGGGCACCGGGGAGCTGTTTTTT.

This clonotype was seen only a few times. The chain has TRBV10-3 and TRBJ2-7; D unclear. The length of the CDR3 is 12 residues. Germline values: CDR1 ENHRY, CDR2 SYGVKD. The V end lost 2 bases, the J end lost 4 bases, and 6 bases lay between the germline ends. The CDR3 region has the DNA TGTGCCATCAGTGAGGAGGCGTACGAGCAGTACTTC. Translating it yields CAISEEAYEQYF.

This clonotype was detected only a few times. The J gene is TRBJ2-3, the V gene TRBV7-2; D is possibly TRBD1 or TRBD2 (5 bases each). Germline loops: CDR1 SGHTA, CDR2 FQGNSA. This CDR3 is 15 amino acids long. The germline V and J ends were trimmed by 3 bases and 2 bases, with 12 bases remaining between them. CDR3 loop: CASSLARGVTDTQYF. DNA of the CDR3: TGTGCCAGCAGCTTGGCTCGAGGGGTCACAGATACGCAGTATTTT.

The CDR3 DNA reads TGTGCCAGCAGCCCAGGCCCGGGAATGAACAATGAGCAGTTCTTC. Protein: CASSPGPGMNNEQFF. J is TRBJ2-1 and V is TRBV7-9; D possibly corresponds to TRBD2 (5 bases). Trimming took 5 bases from V and 5 from J, leaving 16 bases between them. Germline V lookup: CDR1 SEHNR, CDR2 FQNEAQ (reference sequence). CDR3 length: 15 residues.

Only one count was recorded for this clonotype. The gene calls are TRBV7-2 and TRBJ2-3; unclear D gene. The CDR3 runs 13 residues. V gave up 1 base and J gave up 8 bases, with 10 bases separating them. Germline V gene lookup returns CDR1 SGHTA and CDR2 FQGNSA. CDR3 nucleotides: TGTGCCAGCAGCTTAGGACCCATCGGTACGCAGTATTTT. Protein product: CASSLGPIGTQYF.

This clonotype was observed a handful of times. The chain uses TRBV7-2 and TRBJ2-2; 9 bases are a match to TRBD1. Germline CDR1 and CDR2: SGHTA and FQGNSA. J was trimmed by 5 bases and V by 5 bases; bases with no gene match: 9. There are 16 residues in the CDR3. CDR3 DNA: TGTGCCAGCAGCCTGAGGATGACAGGGGGAACCGGGGAGCTGTTTTTT. Its protein is CASSLRMTGGTGELFF.

V and J are TRBV10-1 and TRBJ2-1; TRBD2 matches at 7 bases. J was trimmed by 7 bases and V by 5 bases; bases with no gene match: 8. Germline assignment: CDR1 WNHNN and CDR2 SYGVQD (reference sequence). This CDR3 region has 14 residues. In DNA form, the CDR3 reads TGCGCCAGCAGTCCGGGGGGAAGTGGGAATGAGCAGTTCTTC. Translating gives CASSPGGSGNEQFF.

Only a few counts were recorded for this clonotype. The CDR3 region is CASSQVNEQYF. Written as DNA, the CDR3 is TGTGCCAGCAGCCAAGTGAACGAGCAGTACTTC. The rearrangement links TRBV3-1 to TRBJ2-7; D ambiguous. The CDR3 length is 11 residues. Trimming stripped 1 base from V and 5 bases from J, with 3 bases between. Germline-derived CDR1 and CDR2 are LGHDT and YNNKEL (reference sequence).

The rearrangement uses TRBV18 and TRBJ1-4; D ambiguous. Germline lookup yields CDR1 KGHSH and CDR2 LQKENI. V was trimmed by 2 bases and J by 1 base, leaving 8 bases between them. The CDR3 is 15 amino acids. Here the CDR3 DNA reads TGTGCCAGCTCACCAGTCCCCGGAACTAATGAAAAACTGTTTTTT. Translating gives CASSPVPGTNEKLFF. Supplemented by reference TRBV18 and TRBJ1-4, the full variable domain reads NAGVMQNPRHLVRRRGQEARLRCSPMKGHSHVYWYRQLPEEGLKFMVYLQKENIIDESGMPKERFSAEFPKEGPSILRIQQVVRGDSAAYFCASSPVPGTNEKLFFGSGTQLSVL.

The J gene is TRBJ1-1, the V gene TRBV20-1, with TRBD1 as a possible D gene (5 bases). The CDR3 sequence is 13 residues long. Trimming stripped 4 bases from V and 1 base from J, with 10 bases between. CDR1 and CDR2 (germline): DFQATT, SNEGSKA (reference sequence). The CDR3 DNA reads TGCAGTGCTACCCCAACAGGGAACACTGAAGCTTTCTTT. Protein product: CSATPTGNTEAFF.

The chain is built from TRBV5-1 and TRBJ2-5, with D uncertain. The CDR3 has 15 amino acids. The germline V gene has CDR1 SGHRS and CDR2 YFSETQ. The ends were cut back, 4 bases at V and 1 base at J, with 14 bases in the middle. CDR3 sequence (DNA): TGCGCCAGCAGCCGATTTCTGGGCTTCCAAGAGACCCAGTACTTC. Translation: CASSRFLGFQETQYF.

This clonotype has just a few counts. This chain joins TRBV12-3 or TRBV12-4 and TRBJ2-1; D gene ambiguous. V shed 8 bases and J shed 6 bases, with 20 bases lying between them. The CDR3 length is 15 residues. The CDR3 reads CASRLQAETSNEQFF. In DNA, the CDR3 is TGTGCCAGCCGATTGCAGGCGGAGACCAGCAATGAGCAGTTCTTC.

A single count supports this clonotype. The rearrangement uses TRBV5-6 and TRBJ2-5; TRBD1 matches 7 bases. Germline CDR1 and CDR2: SGHDT and YYEEEE. The length of the CDR3 is 14 residues. V shed 1 base, J shed 4 bases, and the junction held 4 bases outside the gene matches. This CDR3 reads CASSLKQGRETQYF. CDR3 sequence (DNA): TGTGCCAGCAGCTTGAAACAGGGGCGAGAGACCCAGTACTTC.